This passage covers 30 T cell receptor beta chains from one sample sequenced in a study of cytomegalovirus exposure and HLA in healthy donors. The table came from immunoSEQ multiplex PCR; TCRdb's copy has only in-frame clones and leaves some out. This sample has 200,000 to 250,000 clones, with 83% found just once. Sequenced input: PBMCs. The receptors originated from a woman aged 18-29 years in good health and CMV-seronegative.

The chain uses TRBV10-3 and TRBJ2-3; possibly TRBD2 for D (6 bases). The CDR3 is 15 amino acids. V gave up 2 bases and J gave up 1 base, with 10 bases separating them. Germline CDR1 reads ENHRY; CDR2 reads SYGVKD. CDR3 sequence reads: CAISENSGGTDTQYF. CDR3 DNA: TGTGCCATCAGTGAGAATAGCGGAGGCACAGATACGCAGTATTTT.

The rearrangement uses TRBV18 and TRBJ1-2; a possible D gene is TRBD1 (5 bases). Germline V lookup: CDR1 KGHSH, CDR2 LQKENI. The CDR3 spans 16 residues. V was shortened by 2 bases and J by 4 bases, with 17 bases between the two germline ends. This CDR3 reads CASSPSRPQASYGYTF. CDR3 in DNA: TGTGCCAGCTCACCATCGCGCCCACAGGCTAGCTATGGCTACACCTTC.

The V gene is TRBV6-1, the J gene TRBJ1-5; D gene ambiguous. Germline V gives CDR1 MNHNS, CDR2 SASEGT. The CDR3 contains 14 residues. The germline V and J ends were trimmed by 4 bases and 5 bases, with 12 bases remaining between them. CDR3: CASSASALDQPQHF. CDR3 DNA: TGTGCCAGCAGTGCGTCAGCTCTTGATCAGCCCCAGCATTTT.

This clone came up a few times. The rearrangement links TRBV19 to TRBJ2-7; TRBD1 matches 9 bases. J lost 6 bases, V lost 10 bases, and 10 bases had no gene match. CDR1 is LNHDA and CDR2 is SQIVND in the germline V gene (reference sequence). The CDR3 runs to 13 residues. In nucleotides, the CDR3 is TGTGCCACCTCCGGGACAGGGTTGGGCGAGCAGTACTTC. Its protein is CATSGTGLGEQYF.

The chain links TRBV30 to TRBJ1-4; weak D call: TRBD1 (6 bases). Germline V lookup: CDR1 GTSNPN, CDR2 SVGIG (reference sequence). This CDR3 comprises 13 residues. V was clipped by 1 base and J by 7 bases, with 10 bases between them. CDR3 protein: CAWSGTGLEKLFF. In DNA, the CDR3 is TGTGCCTGGAGTGGAACAGGGCTTGAAAAACTGTTTTTT. The full variable domain, with the rest looked up from reference TRBV30 and TRBJ1-4, is SQTIHQWPATLVQPVGSPLSLECTVEGTSNPNLYWYRQAAGRGLQLLFYSVGIGQISSEVPQNLSASRPQDRQFILSSKKLLLSDSGFYLCAWSGTGLEKLFFGSGTQLSVL.

The V gene is TRBV5-1, the J gene TRBJ2-5; D possibly corresponds to TRBD2 (5 bases). Per germline, CDR1 SGHRS and CDR2 YFSETQ. The CDR3 contains 16 residues. Deletions cut 4 bases from V and 1 base from J, with 17 bases between. Here the CDR3 reads CASSPRASAAQETQYF. CDR3 bases: TGCGCCAGCAGCCCTAGAGCTTCAGCGGCCCAAGAGACCCAGTACTTC.

This rearrangement joins TRBV6-5 to TRBJ1-2, with 7 nucleotides matching TRBD1. The CDR3 is 13 residues long. J was trimmed by 9 bases and V by 5 bases; bases with no gene match: 9. Germline V gene sequence: CDR1 MNHEY, CDR2 SVGAGI. CDR3 region: CASSETGRVSYTF. The CDR3 DNA is TGTGCCAGCAGTGAGACAGGGAGGGTGAGCTACACCTTC.

The V call is TRBV30, the J call TRBJ1-3; D not certain. The germline V and J ends were trimmed by 4 bases and 1 base, with 20 bases remaining between them. Germline V lookup: CDR1 GTSNPN, CDR2 SVGIG (reference sequence). The length of the CDR3 is 17 residues. The CDR3 nucleotides read TGTGCCTGGACTCCCTTCCGGGCCCTGTTATCTGGAAACACCATATATTTT. This encodes CAWTPFRALLSGNTIYF.

The rearrangement links TRBV9 to TRBJ1-5; D is perhaps TRBD1 (5 bases). Germline V gene data show CDR1 as SGDLS and CDR2 as YYNGEE. V lost 4 bases and J lost 4, with 12 bases in between. The CDR3 runs to 14 residues. The DNA of the CDR3 is TGTGCCAGCAGCCCGGGGGAGGGAAATCAGCCCCAGCATTTT. Protein: CASSPGEGNQPQHF.

The chain recombines TRBV25-1 with TRBJ2-3; no firm D call. V gave up 3 bases and J gave up 0 bases, with 13 bases separating them. The CDR3 is made up of 16 amino acids. Per germline, CDR1 MGHDK and CDR2 SYGVNS. CDR3 sequence (DNA): TGTGCCAGCAGTGACCCCCTGGACCCTAGCACAGATACGCAGTATTTT. Encoded protein: CASSDPLDPSTDTQYF.

The rearrangement joins TRBV7-9 to TRBJ2-3; possible D gene TRBD1, 5 bases. The CDR3 has 16 residues. Trimming took off 5 bases at V and 1 base at J, with 16 bases between the two ends. From germline, CDR1 is SEHNR and CDR2 FQNEAQ (reference sequence). CDR3 amino acids: CASSPGHQGGTDTQYF. The CDR3 nucleotides are TGTGCCAGCAGCCCAGGACACCAGGGTGGCACAGATACGCAGTATTTT.

The chain joins TRBV6-5 to TRBJ2-7, with D possibly TRBD1 on 6 matching bases. CDR1 MNHEY and CDR2 SVGAGI come from the germline V gene. The CDR3 is 16 residues long. Trimming pared 4 bases from V and 0 bases from J, leaving 16 bases between. The CDR3 sequence is CASSSEHRVDSYEQYF. In DNA, the CDR3 is TGTGCCAGCAGTTCAGAACACAGGGTTGACTCCTACGAGCAGTACTTC.

This clone was found a few times. The genes are TRBV28 and TRBJ1-2; the D gene is possibly TRBD1 (6 bases). This CDR3 comprises 12 residues. From germline, CDR1 is MDHEN and CDR2 SYDVKM. V lost 5 bases, J lost 8 bases, and 12 bases lay in between. CDR3: CASSQGTFGYTF. The CDR3 bases are TGTGCCAGCAGTCAGGGGACCTTCGGCTACACCTTC.

The V gene is TRBV30, the J gene TRBJ1-3, with D tentatively TRBD1 (5 bases). Germline V gene lookup returns CDR1 GTSNPN and CDR2 SVGIG (reference sequence). V gave up 5 bases and J gave up 2 bases, with 16 bases separating them. There are 15 residues in the CDR3. The CDR3 nucleotides are TGTGCCTGGGGCCGGGGTGCGGGGGCTGGAAACACCATATATTTT. Its translation is CAWGRGAGAGNTIYF.

V is TRBV6-5 and J is TRBJ2-2; tentative D call: TRBD2 (5 bases). Germline-derived CDR1 and CDR2 are MNHEY and SVGAGI. The CDR3 consists of 13 residues. V was pared by 6 bases and J by 8 bases, with 13 bases between. The CDR3 sequence: CASRVFSGGELFF. For the CDR3, the DNA is TGTGCCAGCAGAGTATTTTCGGGAGGGGAGCTGTTTTTT.

This rearrangement joins TRBV2 to TRBJ2-7; a possible D gene is TRBD2 (5 bases). The V end lost 7 bases, the J end lost 3 bases, and 10 bases lay between the germline ends. From germline, CDR1 is SNHLY and CDR2 FYNNEI. CDR3 length: 12 residues. The CDR3, as DNA: TGTGCCAGCACCACCGGGAACTACGAGCAGTACTTC. This translates into CASTTGNYEQYF.

This sequence joins TRBV7-9 and TRBJ1-2; possibly TRBD1 for D (5 bases). Germline loops: CDR1 SEHNR, CDR2 FQNEAQ (reference sequence). CDR3 size: 17 residues. Trimming removed 5 bases from V and 1 base from J, with 20 bases in between. The CDR3 DNA follows: TGTGCCAGCAGCGGACTGGTCTGGGGCGTCAGTAACTATGGCTACACCTTC. Protein product: CASSGLVWGVSNYGYTF.

This clone was counted a few times. The V and J genes are TRBV10-3 and TRBJ1-5, with D tentatively TRBD1 (5 bases). With 3 bases removed from V and 1 base from J, the gap between germline ends came to 7 bases. Germline loops: CDR1 ENHRY, CDR2 SYGVKD. The CDR3 contains 14 residues. The CDR3 nucleotides are TGTGCCATCAGTGAACAGGAAAGCAATCAGCCCCAGCATTTT. It is translated as CAISEQESNQPQHF.

The chain couples TRBV6-1 to TRBJ2-5; D remains ambiguous. Trimming cost V 2 bases and J 2 bases, with 6 bases left between them. This CDR3 region has 13 residues. The germline V gene encodes CDR1 MNHNS and CDR2 SASEGT. CDR3 sequence: CASSEHSQETQYF. The CDR3 region has the DNA TGTGCCAGCAGTGAACACTCACAAGAGACCCAGTACTTC.

As regards this clone: This sample includes further DNA sequences coding for the same CDR3. The chain employs TRBV27 and TRBJ2-1, with D unresolved. V was cut by 2 bases and J by 9 bases, with 5 bases left in between. The V gene's germline CDR1 is MNHEY and CDR2 SMNVEV (reference sequence). The CDR3 contains 11 residues. The CDR3 region has the DNA TGTGCCAGCAGTTTAGGTACTGAGCAGTTCTTC. Its protein is CASSLGTEQFF.

This clone was detected only a few times. This chain joins TRBV28 and TRBJ1-2; unclear D gene. V was clipped by 3 bases and J by 4 bases, with 9 bases between them. There are 13 residues in the CDR3. The germline V gene has CDR1 MDHEN and CDR2 SYDVKM. CDR3 sequence (DNA): TGTGCCAGCAGTTTGGCAGATGTCTATGGCTACACCTTC. This gives the protein CASSLADVYGYTF.

The J gene is TRBJ2-7, the V gene TRBV5-1; 9 nucleotides agree with TRBD2. The ends lost 0 bases at V and 7 bases at J; junction bases unmatched: 8. The CDR3 runs 15 residues. Germline V gene sequence: CDR1 SGHRS, CDR2 YFSETQ. As DNA, the CDR3 is TGCGCCAGCAGCTTGGAGTTAGCGGGAGCTGAGGAGCAGTACTTC. The encoded protein is CASSLELAGAEEQYF.

V gene TRBV9 combines with J gene TRBJ1-3, with 9 nucleotides matching TRBD1. V shed 3 bases and J 2 bases; nucleotides not matched to a gene: 3. This CDR3 has 15 amino acids. Germline V gene lookup returns CDR1 SGDLS and CDR2 YYNGEE. The DNA of the CDR3 is TGTGCCAGCAGCGACGGGACAGGGACTGGAAACACCATATATTTT. It encodes CASSDGTGTGNTIYF. Combining the CDR3 with reference TRBV9 and TRBJ1-3 gives the whole variable domain DSGVTQTPKHLITATGQRVTLRCSPRSGDLSVYWYQQSLDQGLQFLIQYYNGEERAKGNILERFSAQQFPDLHSELNLSSLELGDSALYFCASSDGTGTGNTIYFGEGSWLTVV.

The rearrangement links TRBV2 to TRBJ2-6; unclear D gene. The V end was cut by 7 bases, the J end by 0 bases, with 7 bases between. The CDR3 runs to 14 residues. Germline values: CDR1 SNHLY, CDR2 FYNNEI. The CDR3 nucleotides are TGTGCCAGCACCCCTAGCTCTGGGGCCAACGTCCTGACTTTC. This translates into CASTPSSGANVLTF.

To note about this clone: At the DNA level, this CDR3 is encoded by other sequences in the same sample as well. The chain couples TRBV6-5 to TRBJ1-2; perhaps TRBD1 as D (6 bases). Germline CDR1 and CDR2: MNHEY and SVGAGI. V was cut by 0 bases and J by 2 bases, with 7 bases left in between. The CDR3 totals 14 residues. The CDR3 loop reads CASSYSRGNYGYTF. Written as DNA, the CDR3 is TGTGCCAGCAGTTACTCGAGGGGGAACTATGGCTACACCTTC.

This CDR3 reads CASSLRPGYGYTF. The CDR3, as DNA: TGTGCCAGCAGCTTACGGCCTGGGTATGGCTACACCTTC. The chain carries TRBV7-3 and TRBJ1-2; D uncertain. The CDR3 loop spans 13 amino acids. Germline V lookup: CDR1 SGHTA, CDR2 FQGTGA. V lost 2 bases and J lost 5, with 9 bases in between. The entire variable domain, with the rest obtained from reference TRBV7-3 and TRBJ1-2, is as follows: GAGVSQTPSNKVTEKGKYVELRCDPISGHTALYWYRQSLGQGPEFLIYFQGTGAADDSGLPNDRFFAVRPEGSVSTLKIQRTERGDSAVYLCASSLRPGYGYTFGSGTRLTVV.

The gene calls are TRBV7-2 and TRBJ2-7; D gene ambiguous. Germline CDR1 and CDR2: SGHTA and FQGNSA. V was cut by 0 bases and J by 1 base, with 7 bases left in between. The CDR3 runs to 14 residues. In nucleotides, the CDR3 is TGTGCCAGCAGCTTAGCCAAAGAATCCTACGAGCAGTACTTC. Protein: CASSLAKESYEQYF.

This clone has only one observation. The V and J genes are TRBV4-1 and TRBJ2-7; D might be TRBD1 (6 bases). Germline V gene data show CDR1 as MGHRA and CDR2 as YSYEKL. Trimming pared 1 base from V and 2 bases from J, leaving 6 bases between. This CDR3 spans 13 amino acids. CDR3 DNA: TGCGCCAGCAGCCAAGGGGGGCCCTACGAGCAGTACTTC. As protein: CASSQGGPYEQYF.

This chain connects TRBV6-4 to TRBJ2-3; D gene uncertain. V shed 2 bases and J shed 2 bases, with 8 bases lying between them. Germline CDR1 and CDR2: MRHNA and SNTAGT. CDR3 size: 14 residues. The CDR3 loop reads CASSDRVDTDTQYF. Here the CDR3 DNA reads TGTGCCAGCAGTGACAGGGTAGACACAGATACGCAGTATTTT.

The chain employs TRBV9 and TRBJ2-5, with D perhaps TRBD2 (6 bases). The CDR3 runs 13 residues. Trimming removed 3 bases at V and 7 bases at J, with 13 bases between. The V gene's germline CDR1 is SGDLS and CDR2 YYNGEE. The CDR3: CASSGGFGGTQYF. In DNA form, the CDR3 reads TGTGCCAGCAGCGGAGGGTTCGGGGGGACCCAGTACTTC. Variable domain in full (rest from reference TRBV9 and TRBJ2-5): DSGVTQTPKHLITATGQRVTLRCSPRSGDLSVYWYQQSLDQGLQFLIQYYNGEERAKGNILERFSAQQFPDLHSELNLSSLELGDSALYFCASSGGFGGTQYFGPGTRLLVL.